These 14 T cell receptor beta chains were all obtained from the same sample, sequenced in a study of regulatory T cells in long-lasting Graves disease. The time point is: newly diagnosed GD, antithyroid drugs for less than 3 months. Preparation of the TCR library used RNA extracted from PBMCs. CDR3 regions were amplified by Arm-PCR using iRepertoire HTBI primers to build TCR beta libraries. MiXCR was run by TCRdb on the multiplex PCR reads, yielding one entry per CDR3 protein. The sample has 250,000 or so distinct CDR3 sequences, around 20% seen once. The source was peripheral blood mononuclear cells (PBMCs), collected at new diagnosis, from a patient treated with antithyroid drugs. The source is a female donor with Graves disease.

The V and J genes are TRBV19 and TRBJ1-6; no firm D call. Trimming removed 0 bases from V and 13 bases from J, with 13 bases in between. The CDR3 runs 14 residues. The germline V gene encodes CDR1 LNHDA and CDR2 SQIVND (reference sequence). The CDR3 bases are TGTGCCAGTAGTATAGATCCGGGCACCCCGCCCCTCCACTTT. This gives the protein CASSIDPGTPPLHF.

Worth noting for this clonotype: One end of the junction is discordant with germline, which a read error may explain. Here the CDR3 DNA reads TGTGTCAGCTCGCCGCCGGGGGGATCCTACGAGCAGTACTTC. As protein: CVSSPPGGSYEQYF. The chain joins TRBV18 to TRBJ2-7, with 7 bases matching TRBD2. Germline CDR1 reads KGHSH; CDR2 reads LQKENI. The CDR3 spans 14 residues.

Ten or more counts support this clonotype. V and J are TRBV7-3 and TRBJ1-1, with no clear D. V lost 4 bases and J lost 1, with 10 bases in between. The CDR3 sequence is 14 residues long. CDR1 and CDR2 (germline): SGHTA, FQGTGA. CDR3 sequence (DNA): TGTGCCAGCAGCTACTCGGGAGGGAACACTGAAGCTTTCTTT. Protein: CASSYSGGNTEAFF.

In this sample, this clonotype turned up many times. V gene TRBV7-9 combines with J gene TRBJ1-5, with TRBD1 identical over 7 bases. V lost 1 base to trimming and J lost 7 bases; unmatched junction nucleotides: 7. The CDR3 covers 15 residues. Germline values: CDR1 SEHNR, CDR2 FQNEAQ (reference sequence). The CDR3 DNA follows: TGTGCCAGCAGCTTAGGACAGGGCCTTGGCCAGCCCCAGCATTTT. Protein product: CASSLGQGLGQPQHF.

On this clonotype itself: This likely traces to a read error, being one base from a far larger clone. This chain joins TRBV9 and TRBJ1-1; 7 nucleotides match TRBD1. The germline CDR1 and CDR2 sequences are SGDLS and YYNGEE. The CDR3 extends over 15 amino acids. DNA for the CDR3: TGTGCCAGCAGCCAAGGGGGACAGCAGAACACTGAAGCTCTCTTT. This translates into CASSQGGQQNTEALF.

This clonotype was counted ten times or more. The J gene is TRBJ2-6, the V gene TRBV7-2, with D unresolved. The CDR3 consists of 15 residues. Germline CDR1 reads SGHTA; CDR2 reads FQGNSA. The ends were cut back, 3 bases at V and 0 bases at J, with 6 bases in the middle. The CDR3 sequence: CASSLAHSGANVLTF. CDR3 bases: TGTGCCAGCAGCTTGGCGCACTCTGGGGCCAACGTCCTGACTTTC.

This clonotype was seen repeatedly, ten times or more. This chain joins TRBV27 and TRBJ2-1; perhaps TRBD2 as D (5 bases). Trimming cost V 4 bases and J 0 bases, with 10 bases left between them. Germline CDR1 reads MNHEY; CDR2 reads SMNVEV (reference sequence). This CDR3 is 15 amino acids long. This CDR3 is CASSSGVISYNEQFF. DNA of the CDR3: TGTGCCAGCAGTTCCGGGGTAATCTCCTACAATGAGCAGTTCTTC.

This clonotype was detected many times. The chain combines TRBV11-1 with TRBJ1-6; D unresolved. CDR1 is SGHAT, CDR2 FQDESV, per germline (reference sequence). V lost 5 bases, J lost 7 bases, and 12 bases lay in between. This CDR3 spans 14 amino acids. CDR3 sequence reads: CASSLEPFNSPLHF. The DNA for the CDR3 is TGTGCCAGCAGCCTCGAACCCTTCAATTCACCCCTCCACTTT. Together with reference TRBV11-1 and TRBJ1-6, the CDR3 gives the full variable domain: EAEVAQSPRYKITEKSQAVAFWCDPISGHATLYWYRQILGQGPELLVQFQDESVVDDSQLPKDRFSAERLKGVDSTLKIQPAELGDSAMYLCASSLEPFNSPLHFGNGTRLTVT.

A remark on this clonotype: Sequence at one end of the junction differs from germline and may be a read error. The chain carries TRBV6-2 or TRBV6-3 and TRBJ2-1; no firm D call. The CDR3 has 12 residues. CDR1 is MNHEY and CDR2 is SVGEGT in the germline V gene. The CDR3 DNA is TGTGCCGGCAGACCGACTTACAATGAGCAGTTCTTC. Its translation: CAGRPTYNEQFF.

This clonotype was counted many times. V gene TRBV24-1 combines with J gene TRBJ1-5, with 7 positions matching TRBD1. V shed 4 bases, J shed 7 bases, and the junction held 12 bases outside the gene matches. Germline CDR1 KGHDR, CDR2 SFDVKD. CDR3 size: 16 residues. CDR3 sequence: CATSDTDLTGRQPQHF. CDR3 in DNA: TGTGCCACCAGTGACACCGATTTGACAGGGCGGCAGCCCCAGCATTTT.

This clonotype was seen many times. The chain carries TRBV7-2 and TRBJ2-2; D perhaps matches TRBD2 (6 bases). The CDR3 totals 15 residues. Trimming stripped 1 base from V and 11 bases from J, with 17 bases between. Germline-derived CDR1 and CDR2 are SGHTA and FQGNSA. CDR3 in amino acids: CASSLGRGKRGELFF. In DNA form, the CDR3 reads TGTGCCAGCAGCTTAGGGCGGGGAAAAAGGGGAGAGCTGTTTTTT.

On this clonotype: This may be a read error, as it is one base from a much larger clone. V is TRBV18 and J is TRBJ2-7; tentatively, D is TRBD2 (5 bases). V lost 0 bases and J lost 4, with 10 bases in between. CDR3 length: 14 residues. Germline-derived CDR1 and CDR2 are KGHSH and LQKENI. The CDR3 DNA is TGTGCCAGCTCACCACCGGGCAGGACTTACGAGCAGTACTTC. It yields the protein CASSPPGRTYEQYF.

This clonotype has only a few counts. The chain recombines TRBV28 with TRBJ1-6; maybe TRBD1 (6 bases). Germline V gives CDR1 MDHEN, CDR2 SYDVKM. This CDR3 is built from 16 residues. Trimming removed 6 bases from V and 9 bases from J, with 21 bases in between. CDR3 in amino acids: CASSFAGATKGSPLHF. The CDR3 DNA reads as TGTGCCAGCAGCTTCGCGGGGGCCACTAAGGGTTCACCCCTCCACTTT.

The table lists this clonotype with many counts. The chain has TRBV7-2 and TRBJ2-7, with D perhaps matching TRBD2 (6 bases). The CDR3 has 14 amino acids. Trimming removed 1 base at V and 3 bases at J, with 10 bases between. Germline-derived CDR1 and CDR2 are SGHTA and FQGNSA. The CDR3 loop reads CASSLGRGNYEQYF. DNA of the CDR3: TGTGCCAGCAGCTTAGGGCGGGGAAACTACGAGCAGTACTTC.